The rows below give T cell receptor beta chains drawn from one sample of a study of a mutant IDH1 vaccine in newly diagnosed glioma. These receptors lack a known antigen. Sequencing used immunoSEQ multiplex PCR; TCRdb keeps in-frame clones, though not all of them. The sample yields tens of thousands of clones, just under 85% seen once. The sample in question was PBMCs, obtained from a glioma patient whose treatment included an IDH1 peptide vaccine. The receptors derive from a man aged 25 to 40 with glioma. The CDR3 runs from the conserved cysteine through the conserved F or W. D genes are given only for firm matches. Rows give clone size only sometimes, using once, few, many, or a class for an expanded clone.

clone size	D gene	J gene	V gene	CDR3 DNA	CDR3 protein
-	-	TRBJ2-2	TRBV6-4	TGTGCCAGCAGTGATCAAGGGACCGGGGAGCTGTTTTTT	CASSDQGTGELFF
once	-	TRBJ1-2	TRBV9	TGTGCCAGCAGCGTTGTGGAGGCGGGAGGCTACACCTTC	CASSVVEAGGYTF
-	TRBD1	TRBJ1-1	TRBV7-9	TGTGCCAGCATCATTTCGACCGGGACAGGGCGGACCGAAGCTTTCTTT	CASIISTGTGRTEAFF
-	-	TRBJ2-2	TRBV19	TGTGCCAGTAGCCCGTCAGGCAACACCGGGGAGCTGTTTTTT	CASSPSGNTGELFF
-	-	TRBJ2-3	TRBV15	TGTGCCACCAGCAGAGAGGGGGGAGAGGTAACAGATACGCAGTATTTT	CATSREGGEVTDTQYF
-	-	TRBJ1-1	TRBV7-9	TGTGCCAGCAGCCTTCCTCAGGGGCGTGAAGCTTTCTTT	CASSLPQGREAFF
-	-	TRBJ2-7	TRBV5-4	TGTGCCAGCAGCAATAGTGGACTGGGGACCTACGAGCAGTACTTC	CASSNSGLGTYEQYF
-	-	TRBJ1-1	TRBV13	TGTGCCAGCAGCTCCCCCGGAATTATGAACACTGAAGCTTTCTTT	CASSSPGIMNTEAFF
-	-	TRBJ2-2	TRBV9	TGTGCCAGCAGCGCCAACACCGGGGAGCTGTTTTTT	CASSANTGELFF
-	-	TRBJ1-2	TRBV29-1	TGCAGCGTTGGGAGACGGCAAGAGAACTATGGCTACACCTTC	CSVGRRQENYGYTF
-	-	TRBJ1-1	TRBV9	TGTGCCAGCAGCGCGAGGGACACCCGAAACACTGAAGCTTTCTTT	CASSARDTRNTEAFF
-	-	TRBJ2-1	TRBV27	TGTGCCAGCAGTTTCCTAGAGGAAGCTAATGAGCAGTTCTTC	CASSFLEEANEQFF
-	TRBD1	TRBJ1-4	TRBV30	TGTGCCTGGAGTGAGGGACAGGGAAACGGGGAAAAACTGTTTTTT	CAWSEGQGNGEKLFF
-	-	TRBJ2-1	TRBV7-9	TGTGCCAGTCTTATAGCTGGTGGCCTTGAGCAGTTCTTC	CASLIAGGLEQFF
-	-	TRBJ1-6	TRBV19	TGTGCCAGTAGGGACAGAAATTCACCCCTCCACTTT	CASRDRNSPLHF
-	TRBD2	TRBJ2-5	TRBV9	TGTGCCAGCAGCCCGTGGATAGCGGGAGAGGGCCAGTACTTC	CASSPWIAGEGQYF
few	-	TRBJ2-7	TRBV20-1	TGCAGTGCTAGCGCGAGGACCGAGCAGTACTTC	CSASARTEQYF
-	TRBD2	TRBJ2-1	TRBV10-3	TGTGCCATCAGTGATAAGCGGGAGGTCAATGAGCAGTTCTTC	CAISDKREVNEQFF
-	TRBD1	TRBJ2-7	TRBV18	TGTGCCAGCTCACCAGTTGGGACAGGTAAATTTGAGCAGTACTTC	CASSPVGTGKFEQYF
-	-	TRBJ2-7	TRBV9	TGTGCCAGCAGCGTAGGGGCGAGCTCCTACGAGCAGTACTTC	CASSVGASSYEQYF
-	-	TRBJ1-5	TRBV7-8	TGTGCCAGCAGCTTAGGTCGCGGTCAGCCCCAGCATTTT	CASSLGRGQPQHF
-	-	TRBJ1-5	TRBV27	TGTGCCAGCAGTCCCTCGCCCGCTAGCAATCAGCCCCAGCATTTT	CASSPSPASNQPQHF
-	-	TRBJ1-6	TRBV4-3	TGCGCCAGCAGCCAAGAGCAGCACCTCCGTAATTCACCCCTCCACTTT	CASSQEQHLRNSPLHF
-	TRBD2	TRBJ2-1	TRBV5-1	TGCGCCAGCAGCATACTAGCGGGAGTGAGGTACAATGAGCAGTTCTTC	CASSILAGVRYNEQFF
-	-	TRBJ1-1	TRBV19	TGTGCCAGTATCCCGCACCTCTCGTGGGAGCAACCCATAGAAGCTTTCTTT	CASIPHLSWEQPIEAFF
-	-	TRBJ2-3	TRBV29-1	TGCAGCGTTGAAACGGCTACAGATACGCAGTATTTT	CSVETATDTQYF
few	TRBD2	TRBJ2-3	TRBV6-6	TGTGCCAGCAGGGGCACTAGCGGGAGTTCAGATACGCAGTATTTT	CASRGTSGSSDTQYF
-	-	TRBJ1-5	TRBV6-1	TGTGCCAGCAGGGGTAGTGGGCCCCAGCATTTT	CASRGSGPQHF
-	-	TRBJ1-1	TRBV2	TGTGCCAGCCAGGCCCGGTCTACGCTGAACACTGAAGCTTTCTTT	CASQARSTLNTEAFF
-	TRBD2	TRBJ2-7	TRBV7-2	TGTGCCAGCAGCACTCCTAGCGGGGGCGGCGGGCAGTACTTC	CASSTPSGGGGQYF
-	-	TRBJ2-7	TRBV19	TGTGCCAGTAGTATGTCAGGGGAGAGCTCCTACGAGCAGTACTTC	CASSMSGESSYEQYF
-	-	TRBJ2-3	TRBV6-5	TGTGCCAGCAGTTACTCGTTCAACTTGGGCACAGATACGCAGTATTTT	CASSYSFNLGTDTQYF
few	-	TRBJ1-5	TRBV30	TGTGCCTGGAGTTTAGCAGGGTACGTAGATCAGCCCCAGCATTTT	CAWSLAGYVDQPQHF
few	TRBD2	TRBJ2-3	TRBV5-1	TGCGCCAGCAGCGCCGGGACTAGCGGGAGTACAGATACGCAGTATTTT	CASSAGTSGSTDTQYF
-	-	TRBJ1-1	TRBV18	TGTGCCAGCTCACATGACGGTATTATGGTCAGGGGAGACACTGAAGCTTTCTTT	CASSHDGIMVRGDTEAFF
-	-	TRBJ1-2	TRBV10-3	TGTGCCATCAGTGGGCGGCGGGGGGCAAGCTATGGCTACACCTTC	CAISGRRGASYGYTF
-	-	TRBJ1-2	TRBV10-3	TGTGCCATCAGCCCAGAGGGAAACTATGGCTACACCTTC	CAISPEGNYGYTF
-	TRBD2	TRBJ2-3	TRBV5-1	TGCGCCAGCAGCCGAGCGGGGGGGCGGGCAGATACGCAGTATTTT	CASSRAGGRADTQYF
few	-	TRBJ2-3	TRBV27	-	CASSSSADTQYF